A selection of T cell receptor beta chains follows, all from one sample in a study of cytomegalovirus exposure and HLA in healthy donors. TCRdb's copy holds only in-frame clones and misses some; the assay was immunoSEQ multiplex PCR. The sample holds about 180,000 clones; around 85% are singletons and the top ten take about a sixth. The source material was PBMCs. Receptors originate from a man younger than 35 in good health and CMV-seropositive. Both conserved end residues are part of each CDR3. Each record gives: V gene, J gene, CDR3 protein.

V gene: TRBV7-8; J gene: TRBJ2-7; CDR3 protein: CASSFGGGLYEQYF
V gene: TRBV25-1; J gene: TRBJ1-3; CDR3 protein: CASSYMSDTIYF
V gene: TRBV30; J gene: TRBJ1-1; CDR3 protein: CAVYYGPMNTEAFF
V gene: TRBV6-1; J gene: TRBJ2-5; CDR3 protein: CASSGTSQETQYF
V gene: TRBV2; J gene: TRBJ2-6; CDR3 protein: CASNAGGFSGANVLTF
V gene: TRBV7-2; J gene: TRBJ1-1; CDR3 protein: CASSSDRGTEAFF
V gene: TRBV4-1; J gene: TRBJ1-4; CDR3 protein: CASSFDRGREKLFF
V gene: TRBV5-1; J gene: TRBJ1-2; CDR3 protein: CASSLSEQGYGYTF
V gene: TRBV7-2; J gene: TRBJ2-7; CDR3 protein: CASSLAGGNEQYF
V gene: TRBV9; J gene: TRBJ2-7; CDR3 protein: CASSVAPSTAGGDEQYF
V gene: TRBV4-2; J gene: TRBJ2-5; CDR3 protein: CASSQEITRGSETQYF
V gene: TRBV10-3; J gene: TRBJ2-7; CDR3 protein: CAISDGLAGSYEQYF
V gene: TRBV19; J gene: TRBJ2-5; CDR3 protein: CASGWGRRAEETQYF
V gene: TRBV4-1; J gene: TRBJ2-1; CDR3 protein: CASSQDTVPYNEQFF
V gene: TRBV30; J gene: TRBJ1-1; CDR3 protein: CAWSVRGNTEAFF
V gene: TRBV6-5; J gene: TRBJ1-2; CDR3 protein: CATATTNYGYTF
V gene: TRBV11-3; J gene: TRBJ2-1; CDR3 protein: CASSPRGRWGYNEQFF
V gene: TRBV5-4; J gene: TRBJ1-2; CDR3 protein: CASSLEGDGYGYTF
V gene: TRBV4-1; J gene: TRBJ1-2; CDR3 protein: CASSPSSTDVVGYTF
V gene: TRBV9; J gene: TRBJ1-6; CDR3 protein: CASSPQAGGLDSPLHF
V gene: TRBV6-6; J gene: TRBJ1-2; CDR3 protein: CASSPVEDFGNYGYTF
V gene: TRBV7-8; J gene: TRBJ2-1; CDR3 protein: CASSLTSGGNEQFF
V gene: TRBV27; J gene: TRBJ2-7; CDR3 protein: CASSLFGQGSYEQYF
V gene: TRBV7-9; J gene: TRBJ2-7; CDR3 protein: CASSSGTDYEQYF
V gene: TRBV9; J gene: TRBJ2-2; CDR3 protein: CASSALAGELFF
V gene: TRBV19; J gene: TRBJ1-2; CDR3 protein: CASSMGRGTTFLAHTF
V gene: TRBV29-1; J gene: TRBJ1-2; CDR3 protein: CSVPGQSGGYTF
V gene: TRBV5-4; J gene: TRBJ2-7; CDR3 protein: CASSLGQDLSVSEQYF
V gene: TRBV5-1; J gene: TRBJ1-4; CDR3 protein: CASSGEDREKLFF
V gene: TRBV11-3; J gene: TRBJ1-1; CDR3 protein: CASSWGATEAFF
V gene: TRBV29-1; J gene: TRBJ1-1; CDR3 protein: CSVAAGNMNTEAFF
V gene: TRBV5-1; J gene: TRBJ2-2; CDR3 protein: CASKGAGELFF
V gene: TRBV10-1; J gene: TRBJ1-1; CDR3 protein: CASSDRGTEAFF
V gene: TRBV9; J gene: TRBJ1-1; CDR3 protein: CASSSGGGNTEAFF
V gene: TRBV18; J gene: TRBJ1-3; CDR3 protein: CASSPPARSGNTIYF
V gene: TRBV6-1; J gene: TRBJ2-3; CDR3 protein: CASSEAPAGGRTDTQYF
V gene: TRBV19; J gene: TRBJ2-2; CDR3 protein: CASSIWGAGELFF
V gene: TRBV13; J gene: TRBJ1-2; CDR3 protein: CASSTKGTPSGHGYTF
V gene: TRBV7-9; J gene: TRBJ1-2; CDR3 protein: CASSGTDGYTF
V gene: TRBV7-9; J gene: TRBJ2-5; CDR3 protein: CASGDQGGETQYF
V gene: TRBV9; J gene: TRBJ2-3; CDR3 protein: CASSVGTGLDTQYF
V gene: TRBV5-1; J gene: TRBJ1-2; CDR3 protein: CASSPRQGGFNGYTF
V gene: TRBV28; J gene: TRBJ2-7; CDR3 protein: CASSFPPTGAPSPYEQYF
V gene: TRBV5-1; J gene: TRBJ2-1; CDR3 protein: CASSLALNEQFF
V gene: TRBV28; J gene: TRBJ2-7; CDR3 protein: CASSLDRFYEQYF
V gene: TRBV5-6; J gene: TRBJ1-2; CDR3 protein: CASRRTGNLDGYTF
V gene: TRBV4-1; J gene: TRBJ2-7; CDR3 protein: CASSHPRASGTSSYEQYF
V gene: TRBV11-2; J gene: TRBJ2-1; CDR3 protein: CASSSTYRDRVNEQFF
V gene: TRBV11-3; J gene: TRBJ2-1; CDR3 protein: CASSLDGGSYNEQFF
V gene: TRBV5-6; J gene: TRBJ2-1; CDR3 protein: CASSPRLAGPNEQFF
V gene: TRBV5-1; J gene: TRBJ1-2; CDR3 protein: CASSLEGQGSYGYTF
V gene: TRBV28; J gene: TRBJ1-5; CDR3 protein: CASSLPLPRNQPQHF
V gene: TRBV7-2; J gene: TRBJ2-7; CDR3 protein: CASSFSRGPSYEQYF
V gene: TRBV11-3; J gene: TRBJ2-5; CDR3 protein: CASSLQGRVRETQYF